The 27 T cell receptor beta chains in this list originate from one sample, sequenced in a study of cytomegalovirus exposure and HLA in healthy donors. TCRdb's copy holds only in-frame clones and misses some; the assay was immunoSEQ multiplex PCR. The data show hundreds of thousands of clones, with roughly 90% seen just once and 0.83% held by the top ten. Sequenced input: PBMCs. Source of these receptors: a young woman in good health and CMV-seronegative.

For the CDR3, the DNA is TGTGCCAGCAGTCCCTCGTCAGGGGGCGGCACTGAAGCTTTCTTT. This codes for CASSPSSGGGTEAFF. The J gene is TRBJ1-1, the V gene TRBV28; 8 bases fit TRBD1. Trimming at V came to 5 bases and at J to 4 bases, leaving 9 bases not matched to a gene. There are 15 residues in the CDR3. Germline lookup yields CDR1 MDHEN and CDR2 SYDVKM.

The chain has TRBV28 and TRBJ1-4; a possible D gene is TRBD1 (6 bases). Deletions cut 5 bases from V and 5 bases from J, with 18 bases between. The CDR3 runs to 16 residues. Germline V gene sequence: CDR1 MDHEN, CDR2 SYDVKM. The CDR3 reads CASSATDRIRNEKLFF. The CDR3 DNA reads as TGTGCCAGCAGTGCCACCGACAGGATCCGGAATGAAAAACTGTTTTTT.

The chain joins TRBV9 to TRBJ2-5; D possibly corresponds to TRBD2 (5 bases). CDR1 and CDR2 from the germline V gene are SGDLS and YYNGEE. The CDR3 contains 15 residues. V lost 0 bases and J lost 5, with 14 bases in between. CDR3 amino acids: CASSVEGEDVETQYF. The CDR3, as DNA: TGTGCCAGCAGCGTAGAGGGAGAGGATGTGGAGACCCAGTACTTC.

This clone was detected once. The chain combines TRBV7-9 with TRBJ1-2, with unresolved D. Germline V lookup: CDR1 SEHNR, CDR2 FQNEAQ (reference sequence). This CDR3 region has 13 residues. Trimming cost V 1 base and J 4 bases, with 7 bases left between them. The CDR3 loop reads CASSLGEVYGYTF. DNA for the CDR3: TGTGCCAGCAGCTTAGGGGAGGTCTATGGCTACACCTTC. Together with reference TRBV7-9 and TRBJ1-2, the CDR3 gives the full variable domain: DTGVSQNPRHKITKRGQNVTFRCDPISEHNRLYWYRQTLGQGPEFLTYFQNEAQLEKSRLLSDRFSAERPKGSFSTLEIQRTEQGDSAMYLCASSLGEVYGYTFGSGTRLTVV.

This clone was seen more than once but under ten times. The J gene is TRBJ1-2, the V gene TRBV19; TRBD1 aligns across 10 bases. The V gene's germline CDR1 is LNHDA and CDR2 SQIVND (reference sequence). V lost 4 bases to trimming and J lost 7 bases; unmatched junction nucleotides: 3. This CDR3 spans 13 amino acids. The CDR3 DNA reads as TGTGCCAGTAGTAGGGACAGGGGACCTGGCTACACCTTC. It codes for CASSRDRGPGYTF.

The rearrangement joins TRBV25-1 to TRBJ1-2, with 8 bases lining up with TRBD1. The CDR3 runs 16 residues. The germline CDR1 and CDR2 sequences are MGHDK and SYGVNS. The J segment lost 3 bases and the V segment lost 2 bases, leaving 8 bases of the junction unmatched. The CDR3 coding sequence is TGTGCCAGCAGTGAACCCCACACAGGGGGGGACTATGGCTACACCTTC. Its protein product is CASSEPHTGGDYGYTF.

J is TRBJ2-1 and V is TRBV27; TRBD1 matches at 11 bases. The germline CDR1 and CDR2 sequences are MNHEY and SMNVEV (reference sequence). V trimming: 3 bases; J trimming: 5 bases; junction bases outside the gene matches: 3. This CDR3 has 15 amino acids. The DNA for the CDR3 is TGTGCCAGCAGTTTCGGGGACAGGGGGAACAATGAGCAGTTCTTC. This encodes CASSFGDRGNNEQFF.

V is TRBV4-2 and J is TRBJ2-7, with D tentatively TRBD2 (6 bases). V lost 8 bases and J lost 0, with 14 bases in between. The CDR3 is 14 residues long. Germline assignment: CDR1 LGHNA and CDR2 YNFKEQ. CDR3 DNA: TGTGCCAGCGGTGATCTAGCGTTCTCCTACGAGCAGTACTTC. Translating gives CASGDLAFSYEQYF.

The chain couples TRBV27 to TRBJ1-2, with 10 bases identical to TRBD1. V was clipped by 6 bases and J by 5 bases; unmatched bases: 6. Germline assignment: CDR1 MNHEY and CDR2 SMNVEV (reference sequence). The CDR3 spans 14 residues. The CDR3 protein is CASSQPGQGYGYTF. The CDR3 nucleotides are TGTGCCAGCAGCCAACCGGGACAGGGGTATGGCTACACCTTC.

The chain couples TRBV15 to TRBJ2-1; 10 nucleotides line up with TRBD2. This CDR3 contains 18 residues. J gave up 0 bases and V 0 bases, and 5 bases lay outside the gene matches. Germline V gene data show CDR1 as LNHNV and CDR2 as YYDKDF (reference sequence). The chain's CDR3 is CATSRDPGLASSYNEQFF. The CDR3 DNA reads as TGTGCCACCAGCAGAGATCCGGGACTAGCGTCCTCCTACAATGAGCAGTTCTTC.

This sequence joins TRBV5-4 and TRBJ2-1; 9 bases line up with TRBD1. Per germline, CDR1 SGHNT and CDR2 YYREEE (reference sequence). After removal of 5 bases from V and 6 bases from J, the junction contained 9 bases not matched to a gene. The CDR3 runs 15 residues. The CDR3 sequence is CASRRDRVGVNEQFF. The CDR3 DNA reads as TGTGCCAGCAGGCGGGACAGGGTAGGTGTCAATGAGCAGTTCTTC.

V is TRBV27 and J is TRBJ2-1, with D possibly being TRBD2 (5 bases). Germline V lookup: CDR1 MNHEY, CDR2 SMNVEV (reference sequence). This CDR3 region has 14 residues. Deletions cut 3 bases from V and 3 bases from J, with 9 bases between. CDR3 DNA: TGTGCCAGCAGTTTTGGTAGCGTCTACAATGAGCAGTTCTTC. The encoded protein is CASSFGSVYNEQFF.

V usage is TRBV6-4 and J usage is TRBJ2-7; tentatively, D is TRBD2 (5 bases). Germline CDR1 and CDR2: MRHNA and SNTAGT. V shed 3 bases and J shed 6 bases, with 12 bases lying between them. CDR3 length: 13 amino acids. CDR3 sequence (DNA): TGTGCCAGCAGTGAGGGTCCGGGGAGCGAGCAGTACTTC. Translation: CASSEGPGSEQYF.

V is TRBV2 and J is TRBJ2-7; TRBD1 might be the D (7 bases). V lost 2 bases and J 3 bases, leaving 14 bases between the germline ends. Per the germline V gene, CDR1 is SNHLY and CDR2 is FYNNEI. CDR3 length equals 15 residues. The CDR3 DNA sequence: TGTGCCAGCAGTGAACAGCAGGGGGGCCACTACGAGCAGTACTTC. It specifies CASSEQQGGHYEQYF.

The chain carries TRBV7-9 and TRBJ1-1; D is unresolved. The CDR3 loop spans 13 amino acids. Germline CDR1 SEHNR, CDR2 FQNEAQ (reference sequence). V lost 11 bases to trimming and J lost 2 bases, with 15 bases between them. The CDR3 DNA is TGTGCCGGAGGAACGCGGGAAAACACTGAAGCTTTCTTT. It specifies CAGGTRENTEAFF.

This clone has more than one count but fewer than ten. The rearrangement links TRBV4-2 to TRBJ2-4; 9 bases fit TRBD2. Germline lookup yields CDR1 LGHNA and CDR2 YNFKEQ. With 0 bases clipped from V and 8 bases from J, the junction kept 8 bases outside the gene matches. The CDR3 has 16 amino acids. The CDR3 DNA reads TGTGCCAGCAGCCAAGACTCAGCGGGGGGTCGTGACATTCAGTACTTC. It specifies CASSQDSAGGRDIQYF.

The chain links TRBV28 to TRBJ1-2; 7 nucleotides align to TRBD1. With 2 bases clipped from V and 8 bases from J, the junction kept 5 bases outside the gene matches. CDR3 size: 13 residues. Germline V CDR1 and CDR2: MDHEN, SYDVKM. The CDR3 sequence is CASSLVTGPGYTF. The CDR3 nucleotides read TGTGCCAGCAGTTTAGTGACAGGGCCGGGCTACACCTTC.

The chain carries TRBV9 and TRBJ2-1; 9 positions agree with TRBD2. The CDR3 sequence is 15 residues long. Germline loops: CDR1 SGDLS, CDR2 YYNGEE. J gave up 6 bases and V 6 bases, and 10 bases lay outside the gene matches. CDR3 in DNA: TGTGCCAGCACCCATAAAGCGGGAGGCTTCAATGAGCAGTTCTTC. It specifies CASTHKAGGFNEQFF.

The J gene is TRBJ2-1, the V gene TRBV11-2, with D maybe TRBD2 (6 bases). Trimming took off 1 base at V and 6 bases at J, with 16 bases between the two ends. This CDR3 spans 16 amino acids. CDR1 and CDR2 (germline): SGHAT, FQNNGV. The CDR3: CASSLVPLVGGNEQFF. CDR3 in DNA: TGTGCCAGCAGCTTAGTCCCCCTGGTGGGGGGCAATGAGCAGTTCTTC.

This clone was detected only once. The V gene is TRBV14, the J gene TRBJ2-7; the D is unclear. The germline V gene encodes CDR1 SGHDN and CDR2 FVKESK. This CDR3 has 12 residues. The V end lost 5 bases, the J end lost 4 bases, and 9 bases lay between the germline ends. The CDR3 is CASSVRVYEQYF. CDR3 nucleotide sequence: TGTGCCAGCAGCGTAAGAGTTTACGAGCAGTACTTC.

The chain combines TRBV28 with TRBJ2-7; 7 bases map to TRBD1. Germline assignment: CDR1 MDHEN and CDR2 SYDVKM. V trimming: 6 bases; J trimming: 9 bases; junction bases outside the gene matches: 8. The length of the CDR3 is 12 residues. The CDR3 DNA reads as TGTGCCAGCAGCTTCGCTGACAGGGCGCAGTACTTC. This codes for CASSFADRAQYF. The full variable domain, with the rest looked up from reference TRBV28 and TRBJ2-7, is DVKVTQSSRYLVKRTGEKVFLECVQDMDHENMFWYRQDPGLGLRLIYFSYDVKMKEKGDIPEGYSVSREKKERFSLILESASTNQTSMYLCASSFADRAQYFGPGTRLTVT.

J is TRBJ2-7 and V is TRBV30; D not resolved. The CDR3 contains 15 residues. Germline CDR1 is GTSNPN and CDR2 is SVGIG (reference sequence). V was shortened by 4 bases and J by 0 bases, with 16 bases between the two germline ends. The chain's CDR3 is CAWTTHPISSYEQYF. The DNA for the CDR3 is TGTGCCTGGACCACACATCCGATCAGCTCCTACGAGCAGTACTTC.

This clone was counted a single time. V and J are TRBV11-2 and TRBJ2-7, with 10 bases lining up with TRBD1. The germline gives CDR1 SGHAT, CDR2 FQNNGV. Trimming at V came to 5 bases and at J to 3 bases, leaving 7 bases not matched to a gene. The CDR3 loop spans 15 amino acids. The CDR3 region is CASSRTGGSGYEQYF. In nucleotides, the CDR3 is TGTGCCAGCAGCCGGACAGGGGGTAGCGGCTACGAGCAGTACTTC.

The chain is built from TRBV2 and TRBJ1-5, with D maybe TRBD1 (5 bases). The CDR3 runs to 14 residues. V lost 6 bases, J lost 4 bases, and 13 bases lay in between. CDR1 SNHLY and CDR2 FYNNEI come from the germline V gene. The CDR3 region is CASSLDSLNQPQHF. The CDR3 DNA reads TGTGCCAGCAGCCTTGACAGCTTAAATCAGCCCCAGCATTTT.

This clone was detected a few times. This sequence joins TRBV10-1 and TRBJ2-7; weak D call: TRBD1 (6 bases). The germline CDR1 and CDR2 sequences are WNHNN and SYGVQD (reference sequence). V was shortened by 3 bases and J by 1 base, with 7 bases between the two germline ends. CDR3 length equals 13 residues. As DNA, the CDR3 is TGCGCCAGCAGTGAAGGGGGTTCCTACGAGCAGTACTTC. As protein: CASSEGGSYEQYF.

This chain's CDR3 is CASSLPWTGSSYNSPLHF. The CDR3, as DNA: TGTGCCAGCAGCTTACCCTGGACAGGGAGCTCCTATAATTCACCCCTCCACTTT. The chain is built from TRBV11-2 and TRBJ1-6, with 8 bases identical to TRBD1. The CDR3 is 18 amino acids. Germline V gene sequence: CDR1 SGHAT, CDR2 FQNNGV. Trimming took 2 bases from V and 0 from J; bases not matched to a gene: 6.

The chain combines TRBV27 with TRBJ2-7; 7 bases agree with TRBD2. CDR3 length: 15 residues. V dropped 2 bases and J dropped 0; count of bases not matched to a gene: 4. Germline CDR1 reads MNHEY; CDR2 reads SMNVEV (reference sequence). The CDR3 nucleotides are TGTGCCAGCAGTTTAGGGAGGGGCGCCTCCTACGAGCAGTACTTC. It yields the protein CASSLGRGASYEQYF.